This TCR beta chain was obtained from a study of blood T cell repertoires in COVID-19. Repertoires were generated with immunoSEQ multiplex PCR, while TCRdb's copy carries only in-frame clones and drops some. The table has roughly 90,000 clones, roughly 80% seen once; the top ten hold approximately 10%. The germline CDR1 and CDR2 sequences are MDHEN and SYDVKM. The CDR3 loop spans 14 amino acids. Trimming removed 5 bases from V and 5 bases from J, with 10 bases in between. The chain has TRBV28 and TRBJ1-6; D uncertain. The TCR sequence derives from a woman in her seventies with acute or convalescent COVID-19. Sequenced input: peripheral blood. CDR3 coding DNA: TGTGCCAGCAGTCGTAGACTGGATAATTCACCCCTCCACTTT. It specifies CASSRRLDNSPLHF.